This T cell receptor beta chain derives from a study of early T cells in non-severe SARS-CoV-2 infection. CDR1 and CDR2 (germline): DFQATT, SNEGSKA (reference sequence). This CDR3 has 14 amino acids. The V and J ends lost 3 bases and 2 bases, in that order; junction bases with no gene match: 6. This clonotype was counted many times. Its antigen remains unknown. Points from the study as a whole: Matching against VDJdb likely underestimated virus-specific expansions, favoring anti-spike CD8.

The library protocol tagged individual cDNA molecules with unique molecular identifiers. TCRdb called the 5' RACE reads again in MiXCR, with one record for every CDR3 protein. Among fewer than 120,000 distinct CDR3 sequences listed, around an eighth were seen once. This chain uses TRBV20-1 with TRBJ2-5; 7 positions match TRBD1. The source material was whole blood, sampled at baseline. This clonotype was obtained from an adult who was a healthcare worker with PCR-confirmed SARS-CoV-2 infection or an uninfected control (not recorded which). The CDR3 loop is CSASHPGQQETQYF. As DNA, the CDR3 is TGCAGTGCTAGTCACCCGGGACAGCAAGAGACCCAGTACTTC.